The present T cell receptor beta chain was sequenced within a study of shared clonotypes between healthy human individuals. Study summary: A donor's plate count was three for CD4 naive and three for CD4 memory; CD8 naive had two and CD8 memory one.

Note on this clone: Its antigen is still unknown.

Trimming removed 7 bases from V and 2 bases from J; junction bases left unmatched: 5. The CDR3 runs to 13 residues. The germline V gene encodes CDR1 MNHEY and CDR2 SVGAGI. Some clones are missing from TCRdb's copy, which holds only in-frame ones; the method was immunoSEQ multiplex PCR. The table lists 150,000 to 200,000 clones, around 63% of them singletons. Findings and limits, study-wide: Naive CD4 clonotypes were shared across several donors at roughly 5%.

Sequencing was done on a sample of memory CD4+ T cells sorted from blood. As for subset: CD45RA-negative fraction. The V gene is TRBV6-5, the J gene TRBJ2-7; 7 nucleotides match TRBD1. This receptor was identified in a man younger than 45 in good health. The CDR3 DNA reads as TGTGCCAGCATCGGGACAGCACCCTACGAGCAGTACTTC. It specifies CASIGTAPYEQYF.